This TCR beta chain was documented in a study of T cell repertoires in cytomegalovirus infection. Background on the study: CMV infection together with matching HLA type was indicated by public TCR beta signatures. Whole-study results and caveats: People with CMV and the relevant HLA were identified by cumulative public TCR beta family frequency. Within the response measured ex vivo, HLA-C-restricted CMV-specific TCR beta clonotypes were dominant.

Germline lookup yields CDR1 SGHTA and CDR2 FQGNSA. This CDR3 has 15 amino acids. V dropped 5 bases and J dropped 5 bases, with 16 bases sitting between them. There are many counts of this clonotype. The antigen is not known. TCRdb recomputed calls from the reads with MiXCR, one row per CDR3 protein. The sample lists 300,000 to 400,000 distinct CDR3 sequences; 8% to 10% were seen once. The TCR was taken from a human donor in good health (CMV status not recorded). Some clones in this sample may be carry-over from other donors' samples. V is TRBV7-2 and J is TRBJ2-1; D is tentatively TRBD1 or TRBD2 (6 bases each). Sequencing used PBMCs. The CDR3 DNA reads TGTGCCAGCAGCCCGCGGCGCGGGACACACAATGAGCAGTTCTTC. Translation: CASSPRRGTHNEQFF.